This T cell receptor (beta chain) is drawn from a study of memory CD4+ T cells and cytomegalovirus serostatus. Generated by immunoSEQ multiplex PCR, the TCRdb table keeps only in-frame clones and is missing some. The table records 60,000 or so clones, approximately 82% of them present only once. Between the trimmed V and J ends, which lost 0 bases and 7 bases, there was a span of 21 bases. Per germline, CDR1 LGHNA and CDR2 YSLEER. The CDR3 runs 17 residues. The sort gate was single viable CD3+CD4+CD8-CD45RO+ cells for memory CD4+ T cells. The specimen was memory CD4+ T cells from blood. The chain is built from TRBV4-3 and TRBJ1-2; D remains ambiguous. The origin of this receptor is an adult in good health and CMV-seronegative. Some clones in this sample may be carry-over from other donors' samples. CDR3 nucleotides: TGCGCCAGCAGCCAAGACTTGGTGGGTGGTTTTTATAGTGGCTACACCTTC. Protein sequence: CASSQDLVGGFYSGYTF.